This T cell receptor beta chain was captured by sequencing in a study of vaccination and CD4 T cells after COVID-19. Germline V CDR1 and CDR2: SNHLY, FYNNEI. V gave up 4 bases and J gave up 3 bases; unmatched junction bases: 0. The CDR3 length is 14 residues. Treatment of the sample: roughly 11-day PBMC culture with coronavirus spike peptide pools or control peptides (ViraFEST assay). Isolation of CD4+ T cells by negative selection took place after more than 9 days of culture. Remarks on this clonotype: Its target is not known.

Cultured CD4+ T cell DNA was sequenced using the Oncomine TCR Beta short-read assay. Using its own MiXCR run on the PCR reads, TCRdb lists one record per CDR3 protein. In the table there are some 10,000 distinct CDR3 sequences, approximately 20% of which are singletons. This TCR came from a human donor who had recovered from COVID-19. The genes are TRBV2 and TRBJ1-6; TRBD1 matches 7 bases. The sequencing here drew on CD4+ T cells from blood, cultured in vitro, taken after SARS-CoV-2 vaccination. Here the CDR3 DNA reads TGTGCCAGCAGTGGGGACAGCTATAATTCACCCCTCCACTTT. This codes for CASSGDSYNSPLHF.